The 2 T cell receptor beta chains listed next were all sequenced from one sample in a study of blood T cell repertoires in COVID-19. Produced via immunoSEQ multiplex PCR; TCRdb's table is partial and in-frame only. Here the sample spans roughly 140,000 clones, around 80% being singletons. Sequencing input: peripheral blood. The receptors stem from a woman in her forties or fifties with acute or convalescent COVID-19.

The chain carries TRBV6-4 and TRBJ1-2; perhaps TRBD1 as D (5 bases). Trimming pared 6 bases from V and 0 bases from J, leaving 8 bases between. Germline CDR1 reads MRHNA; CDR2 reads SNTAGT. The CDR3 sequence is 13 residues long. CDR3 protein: CASRKGPNYGYTF. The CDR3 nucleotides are TGTGCCAGCAGAAAGGGGCCTAACTATGGCTACACCTTC.

DNA of the CDR3: TGTGCCTGGGGGACAGGGGGCGAGCAGTACTTC. This sequence encodes CAWGTGGEQYF. The chain couples TRBV30 to TRBJ2-7; 11 positions agree with TRBD1. Germline CDR1 GTSNPN, CDR2 SVGIG (reference sequence). The CDR3 is 11 amino acids. V lost 5 bases, J lost 6 bases, and 0 bases stayed unmatched.